This T cell receptor beta chain was obtained from a study of blood T cell repertoires in COVID-19 (TCRdb year 2020). Notes on the research overall: The collaborator samples originated in the United States, Italy and Spain and spanned the acute and convalescent phases of COVID-19. Subjects who had been exposed to COVID-19, were actively infected with it, or had recovered from it provided the deeply sampled blood TCRbeta repertoires that made up the dataset. Where HLA class I and class II types were available, the types were taken from metadata supplied by the sample provider, not from assay-based typing. Samples were obtained from the ongoing ImmuneRACE study (first 160 participants) and from some 1,200 subjects provided by 6 global collaborators. The repertoires were released in a freely available public database intended as a resource for research on the immune response to SARS-CoV-2. Sample metadata almost always included a de-identified subject ID, COVID-19 status, age in years and sex. The prospective study material was composed of cDNA or gDNA derived from T cells, B-cell-depleted T cells, or PBMCs. Beyond this particular receptor, the publication reports: The quantity of clinical and demographic metadata differed by source and by participant and was supplied without curation.

With respect to this clone: The antigen it recognizes is unknown. The record has no base qualities; no much larger clone is one base away.

TCRbeta CDR3 regions were amplified from genomic DNA by means of the immunoSEQ Assay, a bias-controlled multiplex PCR. The paper's processing steps were these. Within the assay, amplification of reference gene primers was used to estimate how many nucleated cells each sample contained. To quantify the absolute abundance of each unique TCRbeta CDR3 rearrangement, sequence reads were collapsed and filtered. For each sample, productive Simpson clonality was calculated by taking the square root of Simpson's diversity index across productive rearrangements. The table was pulled from immuneACCESS by TCRdb, which kept in-frame rearrangements only. Such tables lose some clones; where checked, under half of the loss comes from unresolved V genes, and the rest has no known cause. That table furnishes V, J and clone size, whereas the DNA furnished D and trimming. The sample contains 400,000 to 500,000 clones, over 75% of them found a single time. The ten largest clones take up 1.5% to 2% of the sample.

Enrolling through a virtual design, the prospective study's participants ranged in age from roughly 18 to 95 years and lived across roughly 24 United States geographic areas. Cohort assignment in the prospective study relied on participant-reported clinical history from a screening survey and a study questionnaire. Recovered participants in ImmuneRACE Cohort 3 were defined by two consecutive negative NP/OP PCR tests, clearance by a healthcare professional, or resolution of symptoms. Mobile phlebotomists in the prospective study collected whole blood, serum and a nasopharyngeal or oropharyngeal swab from every participant. Over a roughly two-month period, participants in the prospective study had the option of providing additional blood draws and questionnaires. Blood samples from the prospective study were shipped frozen or at room temperature prior to DNA extraction. The CDR3, from cysteine to phenylalanine, totals 14 residues. Only the CDR3 DNA stays, 42 bases, in frame from base 1. CDR1 SEHNR and CDR2 FQNEAQ were looked up in the germline V gene (reference sequence). V is pruned by 5 bases and J by 2 bases, leaving 4 bases of the junction without a gene match.

This receptor was identified in a woman aged 35 to 49 who had recovered from COVID-19. The chain is encoded by TRBV7-9 joined to TRBJ2-3, with 7 middle bases fitting TRBD2. Sequencing input: PBMCs or T cells enriched from blood (not recorded which). The nucleotide sequence reads TGTGCCAGCAGCCTCGGGGGGAACACAGATACGCAGTATTTT. The encoded protein is CASSLGGNTDTQYF.